This T cell receptor beta chain was sequenced in a study of graft-versus-host responses after intestinal transplantation. The table came from immunoSEQ multiplex PCR; TCRdb's copy has only in-frame clones and leaves some out. Found here are 38,000 or so clones, roughly 95% of them singletons; the top ten hold 0.45% to 0.65%. The CDR3 sequence is 14 residues long. The germline V gene has CDR1 SGHTA and CDR2 FQGNSA. J gave up 3 bases and V 5 bases, and 4 bases lay outside the gene matches. With regard to this clone: Its antigen is as yet unknown.

The J gene is TRBJ2-4, the V gene TRBV7-2, with 7 bases fitting TRBD1. This material consisted of unstimulated CD8+ T cells sorted from spleen or lymph node cells, taken before transplant. The TCR originated in a human donor who was the organ donor for an intestinal transplant. This chain's CDR3 is CASSPTGSKNIQYF. The DNA for the CDR3 is TGTGCCAGCAGCCCGACAGGGAGCAAAAACATTCAGTACTTC.